This entry concerns a single TCR beta chain. CDR3 size: 13 residues. Trimming shortened V by 3 bases and J by 2 bases, and 8 bases separated the two germline ends. Germline V gene sequence: CDR1 DFQATT, CDR2 SNEGSKA (reference sequence). The data stem from a study of blood T cell repertoires in COVID-19. At the level of the study: COVID-19 samples from acute and convalescent phases originated in the United States, Italy and Spain. T cells, B-cell-depleted T cells, or PBMCs supplied cDNA or gDNA.

As processed by the authors: Quantification of nucleated cells was approximated via reference gene primer amplification. The repertoire was sequenced with immunoSEQ multiplex PCR; TCRdb's copy has only in-frame clones and lacks some. From that table come the V and J calls and clone size; the DNA was used to work out D and trimming. Here the sample spans a few hundred thousand clones, approximately 78% being singletons. The origin of this receptor is a woman aged 18-29 years with acute or convalescent COVID-19. The chain combines TRBV20-1 with TRBJ2-1, with a possible D match to TRBD2 (5 bases). Source material: peripheral blood. As DNA, the CDR3 is TGCAGTGCTAGTTCGGGGACCTACAATGAGCAGTTCTTC. It codes for CSASSGTYNEQFF.